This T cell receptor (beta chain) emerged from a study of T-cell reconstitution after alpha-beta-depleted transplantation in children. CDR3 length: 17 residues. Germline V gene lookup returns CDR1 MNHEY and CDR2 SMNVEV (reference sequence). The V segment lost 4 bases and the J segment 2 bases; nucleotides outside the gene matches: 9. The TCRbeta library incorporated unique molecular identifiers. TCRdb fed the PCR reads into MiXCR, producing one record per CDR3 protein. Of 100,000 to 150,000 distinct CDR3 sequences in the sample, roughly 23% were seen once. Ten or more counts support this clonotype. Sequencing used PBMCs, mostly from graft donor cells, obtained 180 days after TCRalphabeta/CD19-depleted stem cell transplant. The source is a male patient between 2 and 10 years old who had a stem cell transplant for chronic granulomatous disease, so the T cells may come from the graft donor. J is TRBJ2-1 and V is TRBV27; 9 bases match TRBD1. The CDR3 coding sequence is TGTGCCAGCAGTTCCCTTCTCACAGGGGGCGCCTACAATGAGCAGTTCTTC. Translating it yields CASSSLLTGGAYNEQFF.